These 23 T cell receptor beta chains were sequenced from one sample in a study of shared clonotypes between healthy human individuals. TCRdb's copy holds only in-frame clones and misses some; the assay was immunoSEQ multiplex PCR. The sample yields about 2.1 million clones, roughly 91% seen once. The naive CD8 population came from CD45RO-negative cells selected for CCR7, without terminally differentiated effector memory CD45RA+ cells. The sample was naive CD8+ T cells from PBMCs. These receptors all come from a man between 18 and 35 years old in good health. Some clones in this sample may be carry-over from other donors' samples.

V usage is TRBV27 and J usage is TRBJ1-5, with a possible D match to TRBD1 (5 bases). CDR1 and CDR2 (germline): MNHEY, SMNVEV (reference sequence). There are 15 residues in the CDR3. V was clipped by 0 bases and J by 2 bases, with 8 bases between them. The CDR3 loop is CASSLSRDGNQPQHF. CDR3 nucleotide sequence: TGTGCCAGCAGTTTATCGAGGGACGGCAATCAGCCCCAGCATTTT.

This chain joins TRBV29-1 and TRBJ2-1; D remains ambiguous. CDR3 length: 16 residues. The V end lost 0 bases, the J end lost 4 bases, and 16 bases lay between the germline ends. CDR1 and CDR2 (germline): SQVTM, ANQGSEA. The CDR3 sequence is CSVEDWSSRSYNEQFF. The CDR3 DNA reads TGCAGCGTTGAAGATTGGAGTAGCAGGAGTTACAATGAGCAGTTCTTC.

This clone was seen a handful of times. Other DNA sequences in this specimen translate into the identical CDR3. The gene calls are TRBV7-9 and TRBJ1-2; D perhaps matches TRBD1 (6 bases). The length of the CDR3 is 16 residues. CDR1 is SEHNR, CDR2 FQNEAQ, per germline (reference sequence). The V gene lost 2 bases and the J gene lost 4 bases, with 17 bases spanning the gap. The CDR3: CASSLQDAGDIYGYTF. The DNA for the CDR3 is TGTGCCAGCAGCTTACAAGACGCAGGGGATATCTATGGCTACACCTTC. Combining the CDR3 with reference TRBV7-9 and TRBJ1-2 gives the whole variable domain DTGVSQNPRHKITKRGQNVTFRCDPISEHNRLYWYRQTLGQGPEFLTYFQNEAQLEKSRLLSDRFSAERPKGSFSTLEIQRTEQGDSAMYLCASSLQDAGDIYGYTFGSGTRLTVV.

This rearrangement joins TRBV27 to TRBJ1-2, with D possibly TRBD1 on 5 matching bases. Germline-derived CDR1 and CDR2 are MNHEY and SMNVEV (reference sequence). Trimming removed 0 bases at V and 6 bases at J, with 14 bases between. CDR3 length equals 15 residues. The chain's CDR3 is CASSLSVGDLNGYTF. CDR3 DNA: TGTGCCAGCAGTTTATCTGTGGGGGATTTAAATGGCTACACCTTC.

This chain links TRBV5-8 with TRBJ2-4; D remains ambiguous. Looked up from germline, CDR1 is SGHTS and CDR2 is YDEGEE. This CDR3 comprises 14 residues. V dropped 4 bases and J dropped 0 bases, with 8 bases sitting between them. The CDR3 sequence: CASSVYEAKNIQYF. The DNA of the CDR3 is TGTGCCAGCAGCGTCTATGAAGCCAAAAACATTCAGTACTTC.

V usage is TRBV11-2 and J usage is TRBJ1-3; D is perhaps TRBD1 (6 bases). CDR1 is SGHAT and CDR2 is FQNNGV in the germline V gene. The CDR3 is 15 residues long. The V and J ends lost 4 bases and 5 bases respectively, with 15 bases between them. CDR3 sequence (DNA): TGTGCCAGCAGCTCACCACACAGGGACCGAAACACCATATATTTT. It is translated as CASSSPHRDRNTIYF.

CDR3 DNA: TGCAGCGTTGAGGAGACAGGGTGGGTTGAAGCTTTCTTT. Translation: CSVEETGWVEAFF. The genes are TRBV29-1 and TRBJ1-1; 7 bases match TRBD1. CDR3 length equals 13 residues. The germline gives CDR1 SQVTM, CDR2 ANQGSEA. Unmatched junction bases numbered 8, after V lost 3 bases and J lost 7 bases.

A note on this clone: The sample contains more than one DNA sequence encoding this CDR3. V and J are TRBV7-9 and TRBJ1-5; unclear D gene. There are 15 residues in the CDR3. Trimming left V 1 base short and J 0 bases short, with 7 bases between. Germline CDR1 and CDR2: SEHNR and FQNEAQ (reference sequence). CDR3 DNA sequence: TGTGCCAGCAGCTTAGGGGAATATAGCAATCAGCCCCAGCATTTT. It yields the protein CASSLGEYSNQPQHF.

This sequence joins TRBV6-1 and TRBJ1-3; D remains unclear. The V and J ends lost 1 base and 0 bases respectively, with 19 bases between them. Germline-derived CDR1 and CDR2 are MNHNS and SASEGT. This CDR3 spans 19 amino acids. The CDR3 protein is CASSEVRLDRPDSGNTIYF. CDR3 DNA sequence: TGTGCCAGCAGTGAAGTTAGACTCGACCGACCCGACTCTGGAAACACCATATATTTT.

The chain joins TRBV28 to TRBJ2-2; no reliable D call. The V end was cut by 3 bases, the J end by 8 bases, with 10 bases between. CDR1 is MDHEN, CDR2 SYDVKM, per germline. The CDR3 is 13 amino acids. The DNA of the CDR3 is TGTGCCAGCAGTTTGATTTCGGCGGGGGAGCTGTTTTTT. Amino acid sequence: CASSLISAGELFF.

The chain uses TRBV2 and TRBJ1-3; the D is unclear. The germline V gene encodes CDR1 SNHLY and CDR2 FYNNEI. The V end was cut by 2 bases, the J end by 8 bases, with 10 bases between. This CDR3 has 13 amino acids. CDR3 sequence reads: CASSEYQVDTIYF. CDR3 DNA sequence: TGTGCCAGCAGTGAATATCAGGTGGACACCATATATTTT.

About this clone: The sample holds other DNA sequences that translate to the same CDR3. CDR3 bases: TGTGCCAGCAGCTCCACAGGGAGGTCCTACGAGCAGTACTTC. This codes for CASSSTGRSYEQYF. The chain uses TRBV7-9 and TRBJ2-7; possibly TRBD1 or TRBD2 for D (6 bases each). V was pared by 4 bases and J by 1 base, with 11 bases between. In germline, CDR1 is SEHNR, CDR2 FQNEAQ (reference sequence). The CDR3 totals 14 residues.

This chain joins TRBV10-3 and TRBJ2-5, with D unresolved. The CDR3 covers 15 residues. Per the germline V gene, CDR1 is ENHRY and CDR2 is SYGVKD. V was pared by 4 bases and J by 4 bases, with 16 bases between. The CDR3: CAISAPDNEAETQYF. CDR3 in DNA: TGTGCCATCAGTGCACCCGACAACGAAGCAGAGACCCAGTACTTC.

The chain employs TRBV28 and TRBJ1-4; tentatively, D is TRBD1 (6 bases). CDR1 and CDR2 (germline): MDHEN, SYDVKM. Between the trimmed V and J ends, which lost 6 bases and 7 bases, there was a span of 15 bases. The CDR3 contains 14 residues. The CDR3 region is CASSTRGQGEKLFF. The CDR3 bases are TGTGCCAGCAGCACCCGGGGGCAAGGTGAAAAACTGTTTTTT.

The chain employs TRBV7-9 and TRBJ2-5; 9 nucleotides agree with TRBD1. The J call could be wrong; TRBJ2-7 is a better fit for the DNA end. The germline CDR1 and CDR2 sequences are SEHNR and FQNEAQ (reference sequence). The CDR3 runs to 14 residues. The CDR3: CASSLAGQGHEQYF. CDR3 coding DNA: TGTGCCAGCAGCTTAGCGGGACAGGGCCACGAGCAGTACTTC.

About this clone itself: In the same sample, other DNA sequences code for this CDR3. The rearrangement joins TRBV15 to TRBJ1-5; D not resolved. Between the trimmed V and J ends, which lost 1 base and 2 bases, there was a span of 6 bases. The CDR3 loop spans 14 amino acids. CDR1 is LNHNV, CDR2 YYDKDF, per germline (reference sequence). CDR3 coding DNA: TGTGCCACCAGCAGAGGTACAGGCAATCAGCCCCAGCATTTT. It specifies CATSRGTGNQPQHF.

The rearrangement links TRBV19 to TRBJ1-1; D is unclear. The CDR3 loop spans 16 amino acids. Trimming stripped 6 bases from V and 3 bases from J, with 20 bases between. Germline V gene sequence: CDR1 LNHDA, CDR2 SQIVND (reference sequence). Here the CDR3 reads CASRDRRADLYTEAFF. The CDR3 region has the DNA TGTGCCAGTAGGGATAGAAGGGCGGATTTATACACTGAAGCTTTCTTT.

Worth noting for this clone: The sample contains more than one DNA sequence encoding this CDR3. The chain links TRBV6-1 to TRBJ2-7, with D perhaps assigned TRBD1 or TRBD2 (5 bases each). The CDR3 length is 15 residues. V was pared by 3 bases and J by 0 bases, with 12 bases between. The germline CDR1 and CDR2 sequences are MNHNS and SASEGT. The CDR3 sequence is CASSEGVSFSYEQYF. CDR3 in DNA: TGTGCCAGCAGTGAGGGGGTTTCCTTCTCCTACGAGCAGTACTTC.

The chain employs TRBV28 and TRBJ1-1; the D gene is possibly TRBD1 (6 bases). CDR3 length equals 13 residues. V gave up 6 bases and J gave up 5 bases, with 13 bases separating them. Germline assignment: CDR1 MDHEN and CDR2 SYDVKM. The DNA of the CDR3 is TGTGCCAGCAGGATCGGGGGGGCAACTGAAGCTTTCTTT. Translation gives CASRIGGATEAFF.

The chain combines TRBV11-2 with TRBJ1-1, with TRBD1 matching 7 bases. V gave up 2 bases and J gave up 0 bases; unmatched junction bases: 3. Germline CDR1 and CDR2: SGHAT and FQNNGV. This CDR3 has 15 residues. CDR3 protein: CASSLWDSMNTEAFF. The CDR3 DNA reads TGTGCCAGCAGCTTATGGGACAGCATGAACACTGAAGCTTTCTTT.

This rearrangement joins TRBV5-1 to TRBJ2-7; 9 nucleotides line up with TRBD1. From germline, CDR1 is SGHRS and CDR2 YFSETQ. Trimming at V came to 0 bases and at J to 4 bases, leaving 5 bases not matched to a gene. This CDR3 is built from 15 residues. The CDR3 bases are TGCGCCAGCAGCTTGGGGAGGACAGGGGAGTACGAGCAGTACTTC. As protein: CASSLGRTGEYEQYF.

The chain is built from TRBV27 and TRBJ2-7, with a weak D call TRBD2 (6 bases). Trimming left V 4 bases short and J 0 bases short, with 13 bases between. The CDR3 contains 15 residues. Per germline, CDR1 MNHEY and CDR2 SMNVEV (reference sequence). The CDR3 here is CASSWAGLGSYEQYF. DNA for the CDR3: TGTGCCAGCAGTTGGGCGGGGTTGGGCTCCTACGAGCAGTACTTC.

The CDR3 here is CASSPQGQGSLAGYTF. The DNA for the CDR3 is TGTGCCAGCAGCCCACAGGGACAGGGTAGCTTGGCGGGCTACACCTTC. The chain links TRBV7-9 to TRBJ1-2; 9 positions agree with TRBD1. The V and J ends lost 5 bases and 8 bases, in that order; junction bases with no gene match: 15. The CDR3 length is 16 residues. The germline CDR1 and CDR2 sequences are SEHNR and FQNEAQ (reference sequence).